This is a list of T cell receptor beta chains from one sample in a study of cytomegalovirus exposure and HLA in healthy donors. Clones were sequenced by immunoSEQ multiplex PCR, and TCRdb holds only the in-frame ones, with some missing. Here the sample spans approximately 160,000 clones, around three quarters being singletons. Sequenced input: PBMCs. The receptors were sampled from a woman aged 30 to 39 in good health and CMV-seronegative. Each CDR3 is given with its conserved first and last residue. Each record gives: CDR3 DNA, CDR3 protein, D gene, J gene, V gene, clone size. D genes are given only for firm matches. The size field is filled for only some rows; it gives once, few, many or a size class.

CDR3nt: TGTGCCAGCAGCTCCCCCGGGGAGCCTAGCGGGAGCACAGATACGCAGTATTTT
CDR3aa: CASSSPGEPSGSTDTQYF
d_gene: TRBD2
j_gene: TRBJ2-3
v_gene: TRBV7-6
abundance: few

CDR3nt: TGTGCCAGCAGTTCCGGACAGGGATACACCGGGGAGCTGTTTTTT
CDR3aa: CASSSGQGYTGELFF
d_gene: TRBD1
j_gene: TRBJ2-2
v_gene: TRBV7-2
abundance: once

CDR3nt: TGTGCCAGCACCTTTAGGGAGGGGCGTAGGAACACCGGGGAGCTGTTTTTT
CDR3aa: CASTFREGRRNTGELFF
d_gene: TRBD2
j_gene: TRBJ2-2
v_gene: TRBV28
abundance: NA

CDR3nt: TGTGCCAGCAGCGTAGCCGGCTGGGGCGCCGCCCGCAATGAGCAGTTCTTC
CDR3aa: CASSVAGWGAARNEQFF
d_gene: NA
j_gene: TRBJ2-1
v_gene: TRBV9
abundance: NA

CDR3nt: TGTGCCATCAGTATCGGGTCTAGCGGGAGCAACGAGCAGTACTTC
CDR3aa: CAISIGSSGSNEQYF
d_gene: TRBD2
j_gene: TRBJ2-7
v_gene: TRBV10-3
abundance: NA

CDR3nt: TGTGCCAGCAGCCTTTCCGGGACTAAGGCAGATACGCAGTATTTT
CDR3aa: CASSLSGTKADTQYF
d_gene: TRBD2
j_gene: TRBJ2-3
v_gene: TRBV4-2
abundance: few

CDR3nt: TGTGCCAACTTCTGGACTCAATTCTCCACAGATACGCAGTATTTT
CDR3aa: CANFWTQFSTDTQYF
d_gene: NA
j_gene: TRBJ2-3
v_gene: TRBV2
abundance: NA

CDR3nt: TGTGCCAGCAGTTACTCATGGACAGGGGGGAATTATGGCTACACCTTC
CDR3aa: CASSYSWTGGNYGYTF
d_gene: TRBD1
j_gene: TRBJ1-2
v_gene: TRBV6-5
abundance: NA

CDR3nt: TGTGCCAGCAGCTTAGGACAGGGCGCTGAAGCTTTCTTT
CDR3aa: CASSLGQGAEAFF
d_gene: TRBD1
j_gene: TRBJ1-1
v_gene: TRBV7-9
abundance: NA

CDR3nt: TGCGCCAGCTCAACAGGGGGTGGTAGTTCGGACACTGAAGCTTTCTTT
CDR3aa: CASSTGGGSSDTEAFF
d_gene: TRBD1
j_gene: TRBJ1-1
v_gene: TRBV5-1
abundance: NA

CDR3nt: TGCGCCAGCAGCATCGGGACTAGCGGGAGAGGTGTAGATACGCAGTATTTT
CDR3aa: CASSIGTSGRGVDTQYF
d_gene: TRBD2
j_gene: TRBJ2-3
v_gene: TRBV5-1
abundance: few

CDR3nt: TGTGCCAGCAGTTGGCAGGGAGGCACCGGGGAGCTGTTTTTT
CDR3aa: CASSWQGGTGELFF
d_gene: NA
j_gene: TRBJ2-2
v_gene: TRBV27
abundance: NA

CDR3nt: TGTGCCAGCAGCTTAGGTCCCGGGGATGTGTACGAGCAGTACTTC
CDR3aa: CASSLGPGDVYEQYF
d_gene: NA
j_gene: TRBJ2-7
v_gene: TRBV5-5
abundance: NA

CDR3nt: TGCGCCAGCAGCTTGGCCCCGACAGGCCCATACAATGAGCAGTTCTTC
CDR3aa: CASSLAPTGPYNEQFF
d_gene: NA
j_gene: TRBJ2-1
v_gene: TRBV5-1
abundance: NA

CDR3nt: TGTGCCAGCAGCCTCGAGCCTTCTTTTAATTCACCCCTCCACTTT
CDR3aa: CASSLEPSFNSPLHF
d_gene: NA
j_gene: TRBJ1-6
v_gene: TRBV7-6
abundance: NA

CDR3nt: TGTGCCAGCCATTCGGGCCGGGACAGGGGATTTAGCAATCAGCCCCAGCATTTT
CDR3aa: CASHSGRDRGFSNQPQHF
d_gene: TRBD1
j_gene: TRBJ1-5
v_gene: TRBV27
abundance: NA

CDR3nt: TGTGCCAGCAGCTTAGTTGCTACCACCGTAACAGCGAACACCGGGGAGCTGTTTTTT
CDR3aa: CASSLVATTVTANTGELFF
d_gene: NA
j_gene: TRBJ2-2
v_gene: TRBV7-6
abundance: once

CDR3nt: TGTGCCTGGAGCGACAGCATCAATCAGCCCCAGCATTTT
CDR3aa: CAWSDSINQPQHF
d_gene: NA
j_gene: TRBJ1-5
v_gene: TRBV30
abundance: few

CDR3nt: TGTGCCAGCAGTTCCCTCGGACTAGCGGAAGAGACCCAGTACTTC
CDR3aa: CASSSLGLAEETQYF
d_gene: TRBD2
j_gene: TRBJ2-5
v_gene: TRBV28
abundance: NA

CDR3nt: TGTGCCAGCAGCCGACTCGGGGGGATGGGGGATACGCAGTATTTT
CDR3aa: CASSRLGGMGDTQYF
d_gene: TRBD2
j_gene: TRBJ2-3
v_gene: TRBV5-4
abundance: few

CDR3nt: TGTGCCAGCAGCTTAGATCACAGGGTTAATTATGGCTACACCTTC
CDR3aa: CASSLDHRVNYGYTF
d_gene: NA
j_gene: TRBJ1-2
v_gene: TRBV7-9
abundance: few

CDR3nt: TGTGCCAGCAGCTCAGGATCCGGGGGCCAAGAGACCCAGTACTTC
CDR3aa: CASSSGSGGQETQYF
d_gene: NA
j_gene: TRBJ2-5
v_gene: TRBV7-9
abundance: NA

CDR3nt: TGCGCCAGCAGCTCCGAGGGGGCGGAGGGCTACACCTTC
CDR3aa: CASSSEGAEGYTF
d_gene: TRBD1
j_gene: TRBJ1-2
v_gene: TRBV5-1
abundance: NA

CDR3nt: TGTGCCAGTAGTATAGGACAGGGACCGGAACTCACAGATACGCAGTATTTT
CDR3aa: CASSIGQGPELTDTQYF
d_gene: TRBD1
j_gene: TRBJ2-3
v_gene: TRBV19
abundance: few

CDR3nt: TGCGCCAGCAGCCGAGAACTAGCGGGAGGACAGGAGCAGTTCTTC
CDR3aa: CASSRELAGGQEQFF
d_gene: TRBD2
j_gene: TRBJ2-1
v_gene: TRBV4-3
abundance: NA

CDR3nt: TGTGCCAGCAGCCCGGGACAGACATATAGCACAGATACGCAGTATTTT
CDR3aa: CASSPGQTYSTDTQYF
d_gene: TRBD1
j_gene: TRBJ2-3
v_gene: TRBV11-3
abundance: NA

CDR3nt: TGTGCCAGCAGTTGGGACAGGGTAGGAGGCTATGGCTACCCCTTC
CDR3aa: CASSWDRVGGYGYPF
d_gene: TRBD1
j_gene: TRBJ1-2
v_gene: TRBV6-5
abundance: NA

CDR3nt: TGCAGCGGTAGGGGTGGAAACACCATATATTTT
CDR3aa: CSGRGGNTIYF
d_gene: NA
j_gene: TRBJ1-3
v_gene: TRBV29-1
abundance: few

CDR3nt: TGTGCCAGCAGCCATCTTGACAGGGGGGCTGAAGCTTTCTTT
CDR3aa: CASSHLDRGAEAFF
d_gene: TRBD1
j_gene: TRBJ1-1
v_gene: TRBV27
abundance: few

CDR3nt: TGTGCCTGGAGTGTACTCGTGGGAGAAGAGACCCAGTACTTC
CDR3aa: CAWSVLVGEETQYF
d_gene: NA
j_gene: TRBJ2-5
v_gene: TRBV30
abundance: NA

CDR3nt: TGCAGCGTTGAAGGACTTGGGTCCGACTACGAGCAGTACTTC
CDR3aa: CSVEGLGSDYEQYF
d_gene: NA
j_gene: TRBJ2-7
v_gene: TRBV29-1
abundance: once

CDR3nt: TGTGCCAGCAGCTCCCCGGGACAGGGATCCTACGAGCAGTACTTC
CDR3aa: CASSSPGQGSYEQYF
d_gene: TRBD1
j_gene: TRBJ2-7
v_gene: TRBV6-5
abundance: NA

CDR3nt: TGTGCCAGCAGCGTAGGGGGCAGCTCCTACGAGCAGTACTTC
CDR3aa: CASSVGGSSYEQYF
d_gene: NA
j_gene: TRBJ2-7
v_gene: TRBV9
abundance: NA

CDR3nt: TGCAGCGTTGACAGGGGGTGGGGGATGAACACTGAAGCTTTCTTT
CDR3aa: CSVDRGWGMNTEAFF
d_gene: TRBD1
j_gene: TRBJ1-1
v_gene: TRBV29-1
abundance: few

CDR3nt: TGTGCCAGCAGTGAAGTGGAGGGATCCTACGAGCAGTACTTC
CDR3aa: CASSEVEGSYEQYF
d_gene: NA
j_gene: TRBJ2-7
v_gene: TRBV6-1
abundance: once

CDR3nt: TGTGCCAGCAGCTCGCGGGACAGGGATTACTACGAGCAGTACTTC
CDR3aa: CASSSRDRDYYEQYF
d_gene: TRBD1
j_gene: TRBJ2-7
v_gene: TRBV7-8
abundance: once

CDR3nt: TGTGCCAGCAGCTCGATGGGGACGGGGGGGACCCAGTACTTC
CDR3aa: CASSSMGTGGTQYF
d_gene: TRBD2
j_gene: TRBJ2-5
v_gene: TRBV7-3
abundance: NA

CDR3nt: TGTGCCGTCTCGGGACAGGGGGGTGGAAACACCATATATTTT
CDR3aa: CAVSGQGGGNTIYF
d_gene: TRBD1
j_gene: TRBJ1-3
v_gene: TRBV10-3
abundance: NA

CDR3nt: TGTGCCAGTAGTATCAGGGCAGGGCTTGGTAGCAATCAGCCCCAGCATTTT
CDR3aa: CASSIRAGLGSNQPQHF
d_gene: NA
j_gene: TRBJ1-5
v_gene: TRBV19
abundance: NA

CDR3nt: TGTGCCAGCAGTGCAGGGCTGGCTAGCGGGGGGGATACGCAGTATTTT
CDR3aa: CASSAGLASGGDTQYF
d_gene: TRBD2
j_gene: TRBJ2-3
v_gene: TRBV6-1
abundance: NA

CDR3nt: TGTGCCAGCAGTAGTGGGAGCCAATACGAGCAGTACTTC
CDR3aa: CASSSGSQYEQYF
d_gene: NA
j_gene: TRBJ2-7
v_gene: TRBV28
abundance: NA

CDR3nt: TGTGCCAGTAAAGGGCCGGGACAGGGATGGCAGTACTTC
CDR3aa: CASKGPGQGWQYF
d_gene: TRBD1
j_gene: TRBJ2-7
v_gene: TRBV7-2
abundance: NA

CDR3nt: TGTGCCATCAGTGAGTATGGGGCATCACCCCTCCACTTT
CDR3aa: CAISEYGASPLHF
d_gene: NA
j_gene: TRBJ1-6
v_gene: TRBV10-3
abundance: NA

CDR3nt: TGTGCCAGCAGCGTACGGGGGTTATCGCACCAAGAGACCCAGTACTTC
CDR3aa: CASSVRGLSHQETQYF
d_gene: NA
j_gene: TRBJ2-5
v_gene: TRBV9
abundance: once

CDR3nt: TGCGCCAGCAGCCGGTGGTATGTAGCGGGGTCCTACAATGAGCAGTTCTTC
CDR3aa: CASSRWYVAGSYNEQFF
d_gene: TRBD2
j_gene: TRBJ2-1
v_gene: TRBV5-1
abundance: NA

CDR3nt: TGTGCCAGCAGTTTAGACAGGGGACGCGAGCAGTACTTC
CDR3aa: CASSLDRGREQYF
d_gene: TRBD1
j_gene: TRBJ2-7
v_gene: TRBV7-8
abundance: NA

CDR3nt: TGTGCCAGCACCGGGGGGGATTCGGGTCCCGAGCAGTACTTC
CDR3aa: CASTGGDSGPEQYF
d_gene: TRBD2
j_gene: TRBJ2-7
v_gene: TRBV5-6
abundance: once

CDR3nt: TGTGCCTGGAGTGTACTAGGAGACATTGAAAAACTGTTTTTT
CDR3aa: CAWSVLGDIEKLFF
d_gene: NA
j_gene: TRBJ1-4
v_gene: TRBV30
abundance: few

CDR3nt: TGTGCCATCAGTGAAGTAGGGGATCTAAACACCGGGGAGCTGTTTTTT
CDR3aa: CAISEVGDLNTGELFF
d_gene: NA
j_gene: TRBJ2-2
v_gene: TRBV10-3
abundance: NA

CDR3nt: TGTGCCAGTAGCCCTAGCCTGGTGATCACTGAAGCTTTCTTT
CDR3aa: CASSPSLVITEAFF
d_gene: NA
j_gene: TRBJ1-1
v_gene: TRBV19
abundance: NA

CDR3nt: TGTGCCAGCAGTTTGGGACTAGCGGGAGGGATCTCGGCCAAAAACATTCAGTACTTC
CDR3aa: CASSLGLAGGISAKNIQYF
d_gene: TRBD2
j_gene: TRBJ2-4
v_gene: TRBV27
abundance: NA

CDR3nt: TGCAGCGTTGAAGTTTCCGGACAGGCGGTAAACGAGCAGTACTTC
CDR3aa: CSVEVSGQAVNEQYF
d_gene: TRBD1
j_gene: TRBJ2-7
v_gene: TRBV29-1
abundance: NA

CDR3nt: TGCGCCAGCAGCTTGGCGGGGACAGGTGGAAACACTGAAGCTTTCTTT
CDR3aa: CASSLAGTGGNTEAFF
d_gene: TRBD1
j_gene: TRBJ1-1
v_gene: TRBV5-1
abundance: NA

CDR3nt: TGCGCCAGCAGCCAAGCGACAGGGGTCGTCATTGGTACGCAGTATTTT
CDR3aa: CASSQATGVVIGTQYF
d_gene: TRBD1
j_gene: TRBJ2-3
v_gene: TRBV4-1
abundance: NA

CDR3nt: TGTGCCTGGTCCGGGACAGGGAGGTGTTGGGCTTTCTTT
CDR3aa: CAWSGTGRCWAFF
d_gene: TRBD1
j_gene: TRBJ1-1
v_gene: TRBV30
abundance: NA